This T cell receptor (beta chain) is from a study of blood T cells in healthy people across ages. Primers used in a second PCR of roughly 7 to 11 cycles were a sample-barcoded 5' primer and a J-beta primer mix. TCRdb reprocessed the 5' RACE reads via MiXCR and lists one record per CDR3 protein. The repertoire holds about 1.4 million distinct CDR3 sequences, with around 59% as singletons. The CDR3 totals 18 residues. Trimming shortened V by 2 bases and J by 2 bases, and 20 bases separated the two germline ends. The germline V gene encodes CDR1 SEHNR and CDR2 FQNEAQ (reference sequence). This chain connects TRBV7-9 to TRBJ2-3; tentative D call: TRBD1 (5 bases). Sequencing was carried out using blood. The sequence was obtained from a young man in good health. CDR3 DNA: TGTGCCAGCAGCTTAATGGAGTGGCCGTGGACAACCACAGATACGCAGTATTTT. Translating gives CASSLMEWPWTTTDTQYF.